This TCR beta chain derives from a study of PD-1 blockade in classical Hodgkin lymphoma. Clones were read by immunoSEQ multiplex PCR, and TCRdb kept only the in-frame ones, dropping some. The profile covers 4,500 or so clones, with around 68% appearing a single time and roughly 22% taken by the ten largest. In the case of this clone: As yet, its antigen is unknown.

Study-level results: Patients who responded completely had about the same baseline diversity as newly diagnosed patients. CD4+ but not CD8+ TCR diversity rose significantly by C4D1.

The trim removed 2 bases at V and 1 base at J, leaving 4 bases unmatched. The CDR3 contains 15 residues. Germline V gene lookup returns CDR1 SGHVS and CDR2 FQNEAQ. The time point here: cycle 4 day 1 (C4D1), after less than seven weeks of nivolumab. Relapse was seen in all patients after autologous stem cell transplantation, and brentuximab vedotin exposure was variable. By magnetic negative selection, CD8+ T cells were isolated from the thawed PBMCs. This sample comprised CD8+ T cells from blood, obtained before the fourth cycle of nivolumab. The chain joins TRBV7-8 to TRBJ1-2; the match to TRBD1 covers 7 bases. This clonotype originated in a human donor with classical Hodgkin lymphoma. The CDR3 coding sequence is TGTGCCAGCAGCTTATCCGGGACAGATAACTATGGCTACACCTTC. It encodes CASSLSGTDNYGYTF.